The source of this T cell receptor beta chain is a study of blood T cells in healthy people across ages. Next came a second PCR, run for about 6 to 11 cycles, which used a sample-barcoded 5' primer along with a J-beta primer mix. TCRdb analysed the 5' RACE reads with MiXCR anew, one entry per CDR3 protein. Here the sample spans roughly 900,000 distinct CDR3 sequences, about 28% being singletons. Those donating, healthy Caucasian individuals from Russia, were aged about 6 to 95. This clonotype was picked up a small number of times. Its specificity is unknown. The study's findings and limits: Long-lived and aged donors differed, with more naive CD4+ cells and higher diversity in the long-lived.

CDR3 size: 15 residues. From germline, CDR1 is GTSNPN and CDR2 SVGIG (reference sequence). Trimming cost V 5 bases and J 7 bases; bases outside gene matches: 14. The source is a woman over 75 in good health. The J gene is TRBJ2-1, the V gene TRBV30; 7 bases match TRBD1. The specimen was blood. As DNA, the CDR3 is TGTGCCTGGCGGGTTTATGGTCAGGGACAGAATGAGCAGTTCTTC. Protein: CAWRVYGQGQNEQFF.